Relative to its sample, the clone carrying this TCR beta chain is medium-sized. Germline V gives CDR1 SGHTA, CDR2 FQGTGA. There are 13 residues in the CDR3. V dropped 5 bases and J dropped 7; count of bases not matched to a gene: 5. This sample was included in a study of tumor-infiltrating lymphocytes in oesophageal squamous cell carcinoma. One entry per CDR3 protein, called by TCRdb with MiXCR from the PCR reads. The data hold 20,000 to 25,000 distinct CDR3 sequences, with about 35% observed a single time. The TCR originated in a female donor with esophageal squamous cell carcinoma. Input material: esophageal tumor tissue. This sequence joins TRBV7-3 and TRBJ1-2, with 9 bases that match TRBD1. This chain's CDR3 is CASSAGTGLGYTF. The CDR3 coding sequence is TGTGCCAGCAGCGCGGGGACAGGGCTTGGCTACACCTTC.